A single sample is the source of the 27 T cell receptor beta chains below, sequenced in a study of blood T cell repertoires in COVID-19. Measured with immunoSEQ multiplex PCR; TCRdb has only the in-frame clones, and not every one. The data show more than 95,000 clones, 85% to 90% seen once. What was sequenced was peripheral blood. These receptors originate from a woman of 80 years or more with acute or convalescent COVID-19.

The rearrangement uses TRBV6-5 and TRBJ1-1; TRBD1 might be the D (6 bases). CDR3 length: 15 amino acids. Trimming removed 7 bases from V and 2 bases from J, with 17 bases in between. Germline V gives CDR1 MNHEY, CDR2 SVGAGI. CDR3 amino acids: CASIIWGLGNTEAFF. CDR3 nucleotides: TGTGCCAGCATAATATGGGGGCTTGGAAACACTGAAGCTTTCTTT.

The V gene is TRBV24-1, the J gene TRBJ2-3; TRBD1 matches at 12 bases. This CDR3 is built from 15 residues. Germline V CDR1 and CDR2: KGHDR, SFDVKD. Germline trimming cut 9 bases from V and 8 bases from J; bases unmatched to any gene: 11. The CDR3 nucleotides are TGTGCCACCGACCCCGGGACAGGGGGCGAGGTTACGCAGTATTTT. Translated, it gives CATDPGTGGEVTQYF.

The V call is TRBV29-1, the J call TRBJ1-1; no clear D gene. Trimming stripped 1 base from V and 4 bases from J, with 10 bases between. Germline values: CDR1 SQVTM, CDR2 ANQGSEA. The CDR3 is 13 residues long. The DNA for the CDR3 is TGCAGCGTTGAAGCTAGCTACGGCACTGAAGCTTTCTTT. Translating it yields CSVEASYGTEAFF.

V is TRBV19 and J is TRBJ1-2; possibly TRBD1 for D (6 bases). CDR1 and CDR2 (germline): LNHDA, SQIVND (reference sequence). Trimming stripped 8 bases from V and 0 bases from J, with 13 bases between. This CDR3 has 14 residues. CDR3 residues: CASAGGPANYGYTF. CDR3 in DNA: TGTGCCAGTGCCGGGGGGCCAGCTAACTATGGCTACACCTTC.

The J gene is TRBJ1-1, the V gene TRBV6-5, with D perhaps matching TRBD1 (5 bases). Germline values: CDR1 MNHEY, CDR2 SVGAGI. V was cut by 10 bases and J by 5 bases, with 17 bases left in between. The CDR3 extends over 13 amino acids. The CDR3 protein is CATGQGRGTEAFF. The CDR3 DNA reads TGTGCCACCGGCCAGGGTAGGGGAACTGAAGCTTTCTTT.

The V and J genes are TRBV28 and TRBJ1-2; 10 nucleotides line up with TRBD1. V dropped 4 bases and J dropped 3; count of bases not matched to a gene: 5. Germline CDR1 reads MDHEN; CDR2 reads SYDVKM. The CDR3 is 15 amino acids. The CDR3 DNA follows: TGTGCCAGCAGTTCTTTCGGGACAGGGGACTATGGCTACACCTTC. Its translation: CASSSFGTGDYGYTF.

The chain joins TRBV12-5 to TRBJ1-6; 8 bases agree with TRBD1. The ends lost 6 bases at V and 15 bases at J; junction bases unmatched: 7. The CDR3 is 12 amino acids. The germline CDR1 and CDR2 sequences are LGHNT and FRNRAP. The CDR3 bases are TGTGCTAGTGGAAACGACAGGGGAGACCTCCACTTT. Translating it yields CASGNDRGDLHF. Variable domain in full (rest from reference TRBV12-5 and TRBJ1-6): DARVTQTPRHKVTEMGQEVTMRCQPILGHNTVFWYRQTMMQGLELLAYFRNRAPLDDSGMPKDRFSAEMPDATLATLKIQPSEPRDSAVYFCASGNDRGDLHFGNGTRLTVT.

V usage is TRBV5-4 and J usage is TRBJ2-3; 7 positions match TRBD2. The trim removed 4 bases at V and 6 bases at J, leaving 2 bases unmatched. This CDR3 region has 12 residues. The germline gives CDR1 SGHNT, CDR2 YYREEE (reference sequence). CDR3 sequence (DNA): TGTGCCAGCAGCCCTAGCGGCGATACGCAGTATTTT. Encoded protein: CASSPSGDTQYF.

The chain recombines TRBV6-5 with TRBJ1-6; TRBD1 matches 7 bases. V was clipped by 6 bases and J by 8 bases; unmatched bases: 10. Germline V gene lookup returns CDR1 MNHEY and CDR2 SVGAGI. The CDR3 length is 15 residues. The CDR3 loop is CASRQERGRHSPLHF. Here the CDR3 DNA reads TGTGCCAGCAGACAAGAGAGGGGGCGTCATTCACCCCTCCACTTT.

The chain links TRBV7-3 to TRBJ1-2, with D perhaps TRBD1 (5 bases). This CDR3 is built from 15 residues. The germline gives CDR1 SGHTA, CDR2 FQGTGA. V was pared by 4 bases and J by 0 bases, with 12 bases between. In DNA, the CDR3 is TGTGCCAGCAGCTATAAAGGGGATCCTAACTATGGCTACACCTTC. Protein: CASSYKGDPNYGYTF.

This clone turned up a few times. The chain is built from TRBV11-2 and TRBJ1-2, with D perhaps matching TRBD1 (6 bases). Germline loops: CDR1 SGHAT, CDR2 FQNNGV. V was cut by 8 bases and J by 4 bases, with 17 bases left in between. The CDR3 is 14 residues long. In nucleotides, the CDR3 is TGTGCCAGCGGTGACGACAGGCACGCCTATGGCTACACCTTC. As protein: CASGDDRHAYGYTF.

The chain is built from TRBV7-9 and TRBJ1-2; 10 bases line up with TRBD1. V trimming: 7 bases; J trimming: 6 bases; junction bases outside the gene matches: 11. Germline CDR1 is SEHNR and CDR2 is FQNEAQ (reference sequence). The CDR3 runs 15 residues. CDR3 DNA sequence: TGTGCCAGCACCTTCTGGGACAGGGGCGATAATGGCTACACCTTC. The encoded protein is CASTFWDRGDNGYTF.

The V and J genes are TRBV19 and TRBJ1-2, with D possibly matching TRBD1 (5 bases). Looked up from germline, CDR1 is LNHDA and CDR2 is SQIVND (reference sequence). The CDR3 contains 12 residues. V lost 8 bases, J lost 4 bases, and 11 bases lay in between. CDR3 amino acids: CASQDTTYGYTF. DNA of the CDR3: TGTGCCAGTCAGGACACTACCTATGGCTACACCTTC.

Here the CDR3 DNA reads TGTGCCAGCAGCCTCGAGACAGGCGGCTACACCTTC. Translated, it gives CASSLETGGYTF. The chain recombines TRBV7-9 with TRBJ1-2, with D maybe TRBD1 (6 bases). Trimming stripped 5 bases from V and 8 bases from J, with 12 bases between. Germline loops: CDR1 SEHNR, CDR2 FQNEAQ (reference sequence). The CDR3 totals 12 residues.

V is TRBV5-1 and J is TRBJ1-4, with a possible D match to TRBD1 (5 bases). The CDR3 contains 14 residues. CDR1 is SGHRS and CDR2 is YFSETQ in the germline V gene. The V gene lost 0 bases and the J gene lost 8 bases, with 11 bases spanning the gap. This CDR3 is CASSLEGVGEKLFF. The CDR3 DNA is TGCGCCAGCAGCTTGGAAGGGGTTGGGGAAAAACTGTTTTTT. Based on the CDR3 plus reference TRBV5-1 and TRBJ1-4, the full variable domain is KAGVTQTPRYLIKTRGQQVTLSCSPISGHRSVSWYQQTPGQGLQFLFEYFSETQRNKGNFPGRFSGRQFSNSRSEMNVSTLELGDSALYLCASSLEGVGEKLFFGSGTQLSVL.

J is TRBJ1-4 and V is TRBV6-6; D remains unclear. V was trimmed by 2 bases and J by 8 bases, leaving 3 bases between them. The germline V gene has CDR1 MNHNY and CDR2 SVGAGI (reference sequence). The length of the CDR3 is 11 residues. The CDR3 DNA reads TGTGCCAGCAGTTACCGGGAAAAACTGTTTTTT. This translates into CASSYREKLFF.

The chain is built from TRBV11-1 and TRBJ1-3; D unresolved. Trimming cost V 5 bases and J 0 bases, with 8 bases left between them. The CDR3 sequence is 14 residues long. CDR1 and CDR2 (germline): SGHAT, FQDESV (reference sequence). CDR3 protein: CASSHPGSGNTIYF. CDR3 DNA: TGTGCCAGCAGCCATCCAGGCTCTGGAAACACCATATATTTT.

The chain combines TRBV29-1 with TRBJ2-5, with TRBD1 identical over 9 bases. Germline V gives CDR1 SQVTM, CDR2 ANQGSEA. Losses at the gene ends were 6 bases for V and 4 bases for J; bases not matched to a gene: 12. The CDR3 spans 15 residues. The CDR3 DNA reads TGCAGCGTGGCCGGGACAGGGTTCTTCCGAGAGACCCAGTACTTC. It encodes CSVAGTGFFRETQYF.

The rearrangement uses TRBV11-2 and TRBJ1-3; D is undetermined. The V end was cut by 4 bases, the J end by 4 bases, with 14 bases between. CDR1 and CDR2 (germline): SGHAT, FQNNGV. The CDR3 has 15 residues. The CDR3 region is CASSYGGGSGNTIYF. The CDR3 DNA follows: TGTGCCAGCAGCTATGGCGGCGGGAGCGGAAACACCATATATTTT.

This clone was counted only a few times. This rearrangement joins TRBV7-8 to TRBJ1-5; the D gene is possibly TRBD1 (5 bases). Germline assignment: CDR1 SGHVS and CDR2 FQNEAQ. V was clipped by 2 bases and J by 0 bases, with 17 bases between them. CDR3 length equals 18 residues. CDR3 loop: CASSLNGRGDYSNQPQHF. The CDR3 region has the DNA TGTGCCAGCAGCTTAAACGGACGGGGGGACTATAGCAATCAGCCCCAGCATTTT.

The CDR3 spells CASSPWDRGQGKLFF. Here the CDR3 DNA reads TGCGCCAGCAGCCCCTGGGACAGGGGGCAGGGAAAACTGTTTTTT. The chain couples TRBV5-1 to TRBJ1-4; 12 bases fit TRBD1. The germline V gene has CDR1 SGHRS and CDR2 YFSETQ. The V gene end was trimmed by 4 bases and the J gene end by 10 bases; junction bases not matched to a gene: 8. The CDR3 runs to 15 residues.

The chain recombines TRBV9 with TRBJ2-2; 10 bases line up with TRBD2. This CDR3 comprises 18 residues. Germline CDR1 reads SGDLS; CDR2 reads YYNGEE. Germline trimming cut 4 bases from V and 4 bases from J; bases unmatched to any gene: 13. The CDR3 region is CASSPRGAGGRGTGELFF. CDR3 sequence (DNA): TGTGCCAGCAGCCCCAGGGGAGCGGGGGGGCGTGGCACCGGGGAGCTGTTTTTT.

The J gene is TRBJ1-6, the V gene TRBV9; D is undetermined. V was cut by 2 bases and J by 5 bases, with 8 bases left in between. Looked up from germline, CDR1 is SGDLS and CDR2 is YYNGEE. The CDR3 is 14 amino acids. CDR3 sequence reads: CASSVRQNNSPLHF. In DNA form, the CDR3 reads TGTGCCAGCAGCGTGCGGCAAAATAATTCACCCCTCCACTTT.

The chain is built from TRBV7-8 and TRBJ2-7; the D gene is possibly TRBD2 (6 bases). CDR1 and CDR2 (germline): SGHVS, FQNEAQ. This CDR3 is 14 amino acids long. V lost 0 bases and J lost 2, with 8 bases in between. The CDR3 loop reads CASSLAGGTYEQYF. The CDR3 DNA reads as TGTGCCAGCAGCTTAGCGGGGGGAACCTACGAGCAGTACTTC.

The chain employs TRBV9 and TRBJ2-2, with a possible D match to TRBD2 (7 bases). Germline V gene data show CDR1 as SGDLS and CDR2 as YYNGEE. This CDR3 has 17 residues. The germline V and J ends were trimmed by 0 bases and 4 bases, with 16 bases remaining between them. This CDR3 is CASSVAGGILVTGELFF. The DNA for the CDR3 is TGTGCCAGCAGCGTAGCGGGGGGCATATTAGTCACCGGGGAGCTGTTTTTT.

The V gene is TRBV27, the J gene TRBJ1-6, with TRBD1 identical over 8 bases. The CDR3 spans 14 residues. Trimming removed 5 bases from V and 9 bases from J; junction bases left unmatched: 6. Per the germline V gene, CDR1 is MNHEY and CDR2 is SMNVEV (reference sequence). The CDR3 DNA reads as TGTGCCAGCAGTGGCTACAGGGGGAGTTCACCCCTCCACTTT. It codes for CASSGYRGSSPLHF.

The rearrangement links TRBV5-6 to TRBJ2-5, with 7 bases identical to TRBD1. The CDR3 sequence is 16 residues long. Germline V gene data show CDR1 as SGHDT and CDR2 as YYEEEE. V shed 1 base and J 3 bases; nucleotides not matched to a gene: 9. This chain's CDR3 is CASSLQLTGTEETQYF. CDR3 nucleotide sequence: TGTGCCAGCAGCTTGCAACTGACCGGGACAGAAGAGACCCAGTACTTC.